The entry that follows covers one T cell receptor (beta chain) sequence. The antigen it recognizes is unknown. No base quality information exists; no much larger clone differs at one position. Collaborating institutions collected whole blood in K2EDTA tubes following their own protocols. For TCRbeta analysis, collaborators shipped samples as frozen whole blood, isolated PBMCs, or DNA extracted from either of those sample types. The sample belongs to a study of blood T cell repertoires in COVID-19 (dated by TCRdb to the early 2020s). As for the study more broadly: Collaborator samples came from the United States, Italy and Spain and covered acute and convalescent phases of COVID-19. The material from the prospective study consisted of cDNA or gDNA derived from T cells, B-cell-depleted T cells, or PBMCs. Deeply sampled blood TCRbeta repertoires from subjects exposed to, actively infected with, or recovered from COVID-19 were included in the dataset. A freely available public database, intended as a resource for researchers studying the immune response to SARS-CoV-2, is where the repertoires were released. The samples were drawn from two sources: the first 160 participants of the ongoing ImmuneRACE study, and 1,200 or so subjects contributed by 6 global collaborators. The sample metadata nearly always contained a de-identified subject ID, COVID-19 status, age in years and sex. Where HLA class I and class II types were available, the types were taken from metadata supplied by the sample provider, not from assay-based typing.

TCRbeta CDR3 regions were amplified from genomic DNA by means of the immunoSEQ Assay, a bias-controlled multiplex PCR. The published analysis was carried out like this. Within the assay, amplification of reference gene primers was used to estimate how many nucleated cells each sample contained. To quantify the absolute abundance of each unique TCRbeta CDR3 rearrangement, sequence reads were collapsed and filtered. Productive Simpson clonality was computed per sample as the square root of Simpson's diversity index over productive rearrangements. Here the immuneACCESS table is served through TCRdb, limited to in-frame sequences with V and J called. Missing clones are a known gap in these copies; in checked studies unresolved V genes cover under half, and the rest lacks a known reason. That table supplies the V and J calls and clone size; D and trimming were determined from the DNA. The sample contains about 14,000 clones, about 83% of them found a single time. Of the sample, roughly 32% falls within the top ten clones.

The study at large found these results: How much clinical and demographic metadata was included differed by source and by participant, and the metadata was provided uncurated.

Measured from the cysteine to the phenylalanine, the CDR3 is 16 residues long. The CDR3 DNA has 48 bases and is translated from base 1. The germline V gene sets CDR1 to KGHSH and CDR2 to LQKENI. V is clipped by 3 bases and J by 0 bases, and the sequence between their germline boundaries is 9 bases long. Sequencing used peripheral blood. The receptor chain draws on TRBV18 and TRBJ1-6; no D gene can be assigned with confidence. The receptor's source is a man aged 50 to 59 with active COVID-19. The DNA sequence is as follows: TGTGCCAGCTCACCGGGTGGGAGCTCCTATAATTCACCCCTCCACTTT. It specifies CASSPGGSSYNSPLHF.